These 25 T cell receptor beta chains were all obtained from the same sample, sequenced in a study of identical twins. TCRdb redid the calling of the 5' RACE reads with MiXCR, one entry per CDR3 protein. The sample consists of about 1.7 million distinct CDR3 sequences, roughly a third of them appearing once. Specimen: cord blood. Receptors were obtained from a newborn girl in good health.

The chain combines TRBV12-3 or TRBV12-4 with TRBJ2-2; 8 positions match TRBD1. CDR3 length: 15 residues. With V trimmed by 3 bases and J by 7 bases, 7 bases remained unmatched. As DNA, the CDR3 is TGTGCCAGCAGTTTGACAGGGGTCCCCCTCGGGGAGCTGTTTTTT. Translation gives CASSLTGVPLGELFF.

Notes on this clonotype: Germline and junction disagree at one end, which may indicate a read error. Here the CDR3 reads CAGSYLGSTDTQYF. CDR3 DNA: TGTGCCGGCAGTTATTTGGGCAGCACAGATACGCAGTATTTT. This chain links TRBV6-7 with TRBJ2-3; no clear D. Being an ORF, TRBV6-7 has a function that is uncertain. CDR3 length equals 14 residues.

This chain uses TRBV6-1 with TRBJ1-1; D is ambiguous. Trimming shortened V by 8 bases and J by 7 bases, and 17 bases separated the two germline ends. The V gene's germline CDR1 is MNHNS and CDR2 SASEGT. CDR3 length: 13 amino acids. This CDR3 reads CASVPEIPFEAFF. CDR3 nucleotides: TGTGCCAGCGTCCCAGAAATTCCATTTGAAGCTTTCTTT.

This clonotype was recorded many times. The chain joins TRBV20-1 to TRBJ2-7; 8 bases align to TRBD2. J lost 0 bases, V lost 2 bases, and 0 bases had no gene match. Germline V gives CDR1 DFQATT, CDR2 SNEGSKA (reference sequence). This CDR3 is 13 amino acids long. CDR3 coding DNA: TGCAGTGCTAGACTAGCGGGCTCCTACGAGCAGTACTTC. As protein: CSARLAGSYEQYF.

This chain joins TRBV21-1 and TRBJ2-1; the D call in the table, TRBD2, was not verified against the DNA. TRBV21-1 is given as a pseudogene. The CDR3 is 14 residues long. The CDR3 nucleotides are TGTGCCAGCAGGGGTCGGGAGTGGCTGAATGAGCAGTTCTTC. Translating gives CASRGREWLNEQFF.

This clonotype occurred a few times. The chain has TRBV5-1 and TRBJ2-1; D gene ambiguous. Germline assignment: CDR1 SGHRS and CDR2 YFSETQ. With 0 bases removed from V and 8 bases from J, the gap between germline ends came to 9 bases. This CDR3 has 13 residues. CDR3 region: CASSLVVTDEQFF. The CDR3 nucleotides read TGCGCCAGCAGCTTGGTAGTTACGGATGAGCAGTTCTTC. Variable domain in full (rest from reference TRBV5-1 and TRBJ2-1): KAGVTQTPRYLIKTRGQQVTLSCSPISGHRSVSWYQQTPGQGLQFLFEYFSETQRNKGNFPGRFSGRQFSNSRSEMNVSTLELGDSALYLCASSLVVTDEQFFGPGTRLTVL.

The chain has TRBV9 and TRBJ2-3; D is perhaps TRBD1 (5 bases). Germline lookup yields CDR1 SGDLS and CDR2 YYNGEE. The CDR3 length is 11 residues. Trimming cost V 7 bases and J 6 bases, with 9 bases left between them. CDR3 DNA: TGTGCCAGCTTAGGGGTGGATACGCAGTATTTT. It is translated as CASLGVDTQYF.

The chain has TRBV23-1 and TRBJ2-1; TRBD1 matches 9 bases. TRBV23-1 is annotated as an ORF whose role is uncertain. J was trimmed by 4 bases and V by 9 bases; bases with no gene match: 7. This CDR3 has 14 amino acids. The CDR3 reads CASGQGPAYNEQFF. CDR3 coding DNA: TGCGCCAGTGGACAGGGGCCCGCTTACAATGAGCAGTTCTTC.

The V gene is TRBV4-2, the J gene TRBJ2-7; 13 bases map to TRBD2. The germline CDR1 and CDR2 sequences are LGHNA and YNFKEQ. The CDR3 consists of 15 residues. V lost 1 base to trimming and J lost 5 bases; unmatched junction nucleotides: 2. The CDR3 DNA reads TGTGCCAGCAGCCAAGTAACTAGCGGGGGGGACGAGCAGTACTTC. Translating it yields CASSQVTSGGDEQYF.

To note about this clonotype: This may be a read error: a much more frequent sequence differs by one nucleotide. J is TRBJ2-3 and V is TRBV7-2; 8 bases align to TRBD2. Germline CDR1 reads SGHTA; CDR2 reads FQGNSA. V was pared by 5 bases and J by 7 bases, with 11 bases of the junction left unmatched. CDR3 length: 15 amino acids. CDR3 residues: CASSLIAGPTHTQYF. As DNA, the CDR3 is TGTGCCAGCAGCCTTATAGCGGGGCCCACCCATACGCAGTATTTT.

The chain uses TRBV20-1 and TRBJ1-5, with D tentatively TRBD1 (5 bases). V shed 6 bases and J shed 4 bases, with 13 bases lying between them. This CDR3 has 13 residues. In germline, CDR1 is DFQATT, CDR2 SNEGSKA (reference sequence). CDR3 DNA: TGCAGTGCGTCGGTTCGGGGGAATCAGCCCCAGCATTTT. Amino acid sequence: CSASVRGNQPQHF.

The chain uses TRBV28 and TRBJ2-7; D is unclear. Germline CDR1 reads MDHEN; CDR2 reads SYDVKM. Trimming removed 9 bases at V and 2 bases at J, with 14 bases between. The CDR3 extends over 13 amino acids. The CDR3 DNA is TGTGCCAGTCACTCACTCGTTACCTACGAGCAGTACTTC. It is translated as CASHSLVTYEQYF.

The V and J genes are TRBV20-1 and TRBJ1-5; the D is unclear. The CDR3 covers 13 residues. The V and J ends lost 5 bases and 1 base respectively, with 9 bases between them. Germline lookup yields CDR1 DFQATT and CDR2 SNEGSKA (reference sequence). Written as DNA, the CDR3 is TGCAGTGCTGGACGAAGGAGCAATCAGCCCCAGCATTTT. The encoded protein is CSAGRRSNQPQHF.

This clonotype appeared a few times. V and J are TRBV4-2 and TRBJ1-5; D not resolved. CDR3 length equals 13 residues. Germline-derived CDR1 and CDR2 are LGHNA and YNFKEQ. Trimming removed 11 bases at V and 12 bases at J, with 23 bases between. This CDR3 is CARNHFRCQVQHF. In DNA, the CDR3 is TGTGCCCGCAACCACTTCCGCTGTCAAGTCCAGCATTTT.

This clonotype was detected only a few times. The chain couples TRBV28 to TRBJ2-4; TRBD2 matches at 14 bases. V was clipped by 6 bases and J by 12 bases; unmatched bases: 10. Germline V CDR1 and CDR2: MDHEN, SYDVKM. This CDR3 is built from 15 residues. CDR3 loop: CASSETTSGRAYQYF. CDR3 DNA sequence: TGTGCCAGCAGCGAGACGACTAGCGGGAGGGCCTATCAGTACTTC.

The sample holds a few counts of this clonotype. The chain joins TRBV9 to TRBJ2-3; D uncertain. Germline V gene sequence: CDR1 SGDLS, CDR2 YYNGEE. Trimming removed 1 base from V and 10 bases from J, with 10 bases in between. The CDR3 has 12 residues. The CDR3 loop is CASSVYEAPQYF. CDR3 in DNA: TGTGCCAGCAGCGTATACGAGGCTCCGCAGTATTTT.

This clonotype was observed a handful of times. The J gene is TRBJ2-7, the V gene TRBV6-5; 7 bases line up with TRBD1. CDR1 and CDR2 (germline): MNHEY, SVGAGI. This CDR3 spans 14 amino acids. J lost 3 bases, V lost 6 bases, and 8 bases had no gene match. The CDR3 DNA reads as TGTGCCAGCAGATCGAGGGGGCAGAGCTACGAGCAGTACTTC. Amino acids: CASRSRGQSYEQYF.

The chain couples TRBV11-3 to TRBJ2-1; TRBD2 matches at 9 bases. This CDR3 comprises 16 residues. Germline-derived CDR1 and CDR2 are SGHNT and YENEEA. V was clipped by 4 bases and J by 10 bases; unmatched bases: 14. The CDR3 spells CASSSVAGGPGAEQFF. CDR3 coding DNA: TGTGCCAGCAGCTCAGTCGCGGGAGGGCCGGGCGCCGAGCAGTTCTTC.

The chain joins TRBV28 to TRBJ2-7, with D perhaps assigned TRBD1 or TRBD2 (6 bases each). Deletions cut 4 bases from V and 7 bases from J, with 20 bases between. This CDR3 region has 15 residues. Germline CDR1 and CDR2: MDHEN and SYDVKM. The CDR3 coding sequence is TGTGCCAGCAGTTCCCCGGGGGCCCCCTACAATGAGCAGTACTTC. This translates into CASSSPGAPYNEQYF.

In its sample, this clonotype was seen a few times. This chain uses TRBV9 with TRBJ1-1; 7 bases align to TRBD1. Germline CDR1 SGDLS, CDR2 YYNGEE. The CDR3 has 16 amino acids. Germline trimming cut 4 bases from V and 4 bases from J; bases unmatched to any gene: 13. CDR3 nucleotides: TGTGCCAGCAGCCGCCGTCCCGACAGGGTGGTCACTGAAGCTTTCTTT. It translates to CASSRRPDRVVTEAFF.

This clonotype appeared many times. The chain combines TRBV20-1 with TRBJ2-7; 11 nucleotides align to TRBD2. The germline gives CDR1 DFQATT, CDR2 SNEGSKA (reference sequence). The CDR3 runs to 14 residues. The V gene end was trimmed by 6 bases and the J gene end by 2 bases; junction bases not matched to a gene: 6. CDR3 loop: CSARGTSGPYEQYF. The CDR3 DNA is TGCAGTGCCCGCGGGACTAGCGGACCCTACGAGCAGTACTTC.

J is TRBJ2-1 and V is TRBV6-5; 9 nucleotides agree with TRBD2. The DNA end is a closer match to TRBJ2-7, so the J assignment may be wrong. The CDR3 is made up of 15 amino acids. Germline V CDR1 and CDR2: MNHEY, SVGAGI. The CDR3: CASSYPAGGYNEQYF. CDR3 nucleotide sequence: TGTGCCAGCAGTTACCCAGCGGGAGGCTACAATGAGCAGTACTTC.

This clonotype turned up a few times. V usage is TRBV4-1 and J usage is TRBJ1-5; D possibly corresponds to TRBD1 (5 bases). Germline CDR1 and CDR2: MGHRA and YSYEKL. The CDR3 sequence is 15 residues long. Trimming shortened V by 0 bases and J by 3 bases, and 9 bases separated the two germline ends. CDR3 loop: CASSQESRDNQPQHF. The CDR3 coding sequence is TGCGCCAGCAGCCAAGAAAGCAGGGACAATCAGCCCCAGCATTTT.

The V gene is TRBV5-1, the J gene TRBJ1-6; D gene uncertain. The CDR3 contains 15 residues. Germline V lookup: CDR1 SGHRS, CDR2 YFSETQ. V lost 0 bases to trimming and J lost 9 bases, with 13 bases between them. CDR3 DNA sequence: TGCGCCAGCAGCTTGGATGACCCGGGTGTTTCACCCCTCCACTTT. It codes for CASSLDDPGVSPLHF.

This clonotype was found a few times. This chain uses TRBV4-1 with TRBJ2-5; D unclear. The V gene's germline CDR1 is MGHRA and CDR2 YSYEKL. Deletions cut 4 bases from V and 5 bases from J, with 20 bases between. This CDR3 contains 16 residues. The CDR3, as DNA: TGCGCCAGCAGCCCTACTCCATTTGGTGTTTCCGAGACCCAGTACTTC. This translates into CASSPTPFGVSETQYF.